The 26 T cell receptor beta chains in this list originate from one sample, sequenced in a study of T cells in Graves' hyperthyroidism and ophthalmopathy. Regions amplified from RNA transcripts were the TCR beta CDR3 regions. TCR CDR3 underwent first-round RT-PCR with the HTBI primer set. Using its own MiXCR run on the multiplex PCR reads, TCRdb lists one record per CDR3 protein. The table includes 360,000 or so distinct CDR3 sequences, around 18% detected once. Material for sequencing was blood. The source is a woman in her thirties or forties with Graves' ophthalmopathy.

This clonotype was seen many times. The genes are TRBV7-2 and TRBJ1-2; D gene unclear. V dropped 3 bases and J dropped 4 bases, with 6 bases sitting between them. Looked up from germline, CDR1 is SGHTA and CDR2 is FQGNSA. CDR3 size: 12 residues. CDR3 in amino acids: CASSFEVYGYTF. The CDR3 DNA reads TGTGCCAGCAGCTTTGAGGTCTATGGCTACACCTTC.

In this sample, this clonotype turned up many times. This chain connects TRBV15 to TRBJ2-5, with 12 positions matching TRBD2. The V gene's germline CDR1 is LNHNV and CDR2 YYDKDF (reference sequence). With 5 bases clipped from V and 5 bases from J, the junction kept 0 bases outside the gene matches. CDR3 length equals 13 residues. This chain's CDR3 is CATSLAGGETQYF. The CDR3 region has the DNA TGTGCCACCAGCCTAGCGGGAGGGGAGACCCAGTACTTC.

The V call is TRBV19, the J call TRBJ2-5; maybe TRBD1 (5 bases). Germline V gene sequence: CDR1 LNHDA, CDR2 SQIVND (reference sequence). V gave up 5 bases and J gave up 3 bases, with 13 bases separating them. The CDR3 is 14 residues long. The CDR3 loop reads CASSSRVSKETQYF. The CDR3 DNA is TGTGCCAGTAGTTCCAGGGTGTCTAAAGAGACCCAGTACTTC.

The CDR3 sequence: CASSSIGSPLHF. The CDR3 DNA is TGTGCCAGCAGTTCCATCGGTTCACCCCTCCACTTT. The chain has TRBV6-5 and TRBJ1-6; D is undetermined. Trimming stripped 4 bases from V and 9 bases from J, with 7 bases between. There are 12 residues in the CDR3. Looked up from germline, CDR1 is MNHEY and CDR2 is SVGAGI.

This clonotype was seen once. Relative to the germline gene, one junction end is altered; a read error may explain this. V is TRBV12-3 or TRBV12-4 and J is TRBJ1-2, with D perhaps matching TRBD1 (6 bases). The CDR3 runs to 11 residues. The CDR3 loop reads CAIRSFGGYIF. CDR3 coding DNA: TGTGCCATCAGGTCCTTCGGGGGCTACATCTTC.

A note on this clonotype: Sequence at one end of the junction differs from germline and may be a read error. This chain uses TRBV2 with TRBJ1-2, with D tentatively TRBD1 (5 bases). CDR1 and CDR2 from the germline V gene are SNHLY and FYNNEI. The CDR3 sequence is 15 residues long. The CDR3 DNA is TGTGTCAGCAGTGAAGCGATAGTTGGGGCCCGTGGCTACACCTTC. It translates to CVSSEAIVGARGYTF.

This clonotype was counted many times. The chain employs TRBV7-8 and TRBJ1-2; 7 nucleotides line up with TRBD1. V shed 1 base, J shed 4 bases, and the junction held 6 bases outside the gene matches. From germline, CDR1 is SGHVS and CDR2 FQNEAQ. The CDR3 has 15 residues. In nucleotides, the CDR3 is TGTGCCAGCAGCTTAGAAGGGGGCGTGGGCTATGGCTACACCTTC. This sequence encodes CASSLEGGVGYGYTF.

This clonotype was counted ten times or more. The CDR3, as DNA: TGTGCCACCAGCCATCTAGACATGGGGGACACTGAAGCTTTCTTT. Protein: CATSHLDMGDTEAFF. The chain recombines TRBV15 with TRBJ1-1, with a weak D call TRBD1 (5 bases). Germline CDR1 is LNHNV and CDR2 is YYDKDF (reference sequence). V lost 5 bases, J lost 3 bases, and 16 bases lay in between. CDR3 length: 15 amino acids. Full variable domain (rest looked up from reference TRBV15 and TRBJ1-1): DAMVIQNPRYQVTQFGKPVTLSCSQTLNHNVMYWYQQKSSQAPKLLFHYYDKDFNNEADTPDNFQSRRPNTSFCFLDIRSPGLGDTAMYLCATSHLDMGDTEAFFGQGTRLTVV.

This clonotype was counted at least ten times. V usage is TRBV24-1 and J usage is TRBJ2-7, with 10 bases lining up with TRBD2. There are 15 residues in the CDR3. V trimming: 5 bases; J trimming: 3 bases; junction bases outside the gene matches: 6. CDR1 and CDR2 from the germline V gene are KGHDR and SFDVKD. The CDR3 reads CATSGGLADHYEQYF. As DNA, the CDR3 is TGTGCCACCAGTGGCGGACTAGCGGACCACTACGAGCAGTACTTC.

This clonotype was seen repeatedly, ten times or more. The rearrangement links TRBV19 to TRBJ2-6; 7 nucleotides line up with TRBD1. Germline CDR1 and CDR2: LNHDA and SQIVND (reference sequence). The CDR3 runs to 15 residues. The trim removed 7 bases at V and 1 base at J, leaving 4 bases unmatched. CDR3 protein: CASTQGRSGANVLTF. The DNA of the CDR3 is TGTGCCAGTACACAGGGGCGATCTGGGGCCAACGTCCTGACTTTC.

In this sample, this clonotype turned up many times. This chain uses TRBV4-3 with TRBJ2-7; tentatively, D is TRBD2 (5 bases). The germline V and J ends were trimmed by 0 bases and 3 bases, with 12 bases remaining between them. Germline-derived CDR1 and CDR2 are LGHNA and YSLEER. This CDR3 spans 15 amino acids. In nucleotides, the CDR3 is TGCGCCAGCAGCCAAGATGGAGAACGGGACTACGAGCAGTACTTC. Its translation: CASSQDGERDYEQYF.

This clonotype has at least ten counts. V and J are TRBV5-1 and TRBJ1-1; no clear D gene. Germline CDR1 and CDR2: SGHRS and YFSETQ. CDR3 length: 16 residues. The V end lost 2 bases, the J end lost 1 base, and 15 bases lay between the germline ends. CDR3 coding DNA: TGCGCCAGCAGCTTAGTGATAGGTTCCCCGAACACTGAAGCTTTCTTT. Its translation is CASSLVIGSPNTEAFF.

The rearrangement joins TRBV6-1 to TRBJ1-2; unclear D gene. Between the trimmed V and J ends, which lost 6 bases and 8 bases, there was a span of 13 bases. CDR3 length: 12 residues. The germline V gene encodes CDR1 MNHNS and CDR2 SASEGT. Here the CDR3 reads CASRSLIGGYTF. The CDR3 coding sequence is TGTGCCAGCAGGTCGCTCATCGGGGGCTACACCTTC.

This clonotype was picked up many times. CDR3 in DNA: TGTGCCAGCAGTTCCCACCTCGGGGGAGCCTACGAGCAGTACTTC. Its protein product is CASSSHLGGAYEQYF. The V and J genes are TRBV27 and TRBJ2-7, with D possibly matching TRBD2 (6 bases). The CDR3 covers 15 residues. Germline lookup yields CDR1 MNHEY and CDR2 SMNVEV (reference sequence). V lost 4 bases and J 2 bases, leaving 15 bases between the germline ends.

This clonotype was seen many times. The chain carries TRBV19 and TRBJ1-5; D gene ambiguous. The length of the CDR3 is 15 residues. Trimming pared 5 bases from V and 1 base from J, leaving 12 bases between. Germline assignment: CDR1 LNHDA and CDR2 SQIVND (reference sequence). CDR3 coding DNA: TGTGCCAGTAGTCGGAGACCATTAAGCAATCAGCCCCAGCATTTT. Translating gives CASSRRPLSNQPQHF.

This clonotype was recorded a few times. The chain uses TRBV25-1 and TRBJ2-1; TRBD2 matches at 10 bases. The trim removed 6 bases at V and 5 bases at J, leaving 7 bases unmatched. Germline V CDR1 and CDR2: MGHDK, SYGVNS. The CDR3 contains 15 residues. DNA of the CDR3: TGTGCCAGCAGCGATAGCGGGAGGATTCACAATGAGCAGTTCTTC. It yields the protein CASSDSGRIHNEQFF.

This clonotype was counted at least ten times. The CDR3 DNA follows: TGTGCCAGCAGAATCACGGACGGGACCTCCTACGAGCAGTACTTC. It translates to CASRITDGTSYEQYF. The chain employs TRBV6-2 or TRBV6-3 and TRBJ2-7, with D perhaps matching TRBD1 or TRBD2 (5 bases each). This CDR3 spans 15 amino acids. Trimming cost V 6 bases and J 0 bases, with 15 bases left between them. The germline V gene encodes CDR1 MNHEY and CDR2 SVGEGT.

The chain joins TRBV28 to TRBJ2-5; D is perhaps TRBD2 (6 bases). Deletions cut 8 bases from V and 2 bases from J, with 15 bases between. Germline CDR1 is MDHEN and CDR2 is SYDVKM. CDR3 length: 14 amino acids. The CDR3 DNA reads TGTGCCAGCCGCGGGGAGCCGTTTCAAGAGACCCAGTACTTC. Its protein product is CASRGEPFQETQYF.

To note about this clonotype: A much bigger clone sits one base away, suggesting this may be a read error. J is TRBJ2-2 and V is TRBV2; 7 bases are a match to TRBD2. CDR3 length: 12 amino acids. The germline V gene has CDR1 SNHLY and CDR2 FYNNEI. DNA for the CDR3: TGTGTCACTCAGCGGGATGCCGGGGAGCTGTTTTTT. It encodes CVTQRDAGELFF.

This clonotype was seen many times. J is TRBJ2-7 and V is TRBV6-5; D is unclear. V was shortened by 6 bases and J by 5 bases, with 14 bases between the two germline ends. The CDR3 loop spans 13 amino acids. The V gene's germline CDR1 is MNHEY and CDR2 SVGAGI. CDR3 DNA sequence: TGTGCCAGCAGGCTTTTTCCCAGCGACGAGCAGTACTTC. Protein sequence: CASRLFPSDEQYF.

There are many counts of this clonotype. This chain links TRBV12-3 or TRBV12-4 with TRBJ1-5; TRBD1 agrees at 9 bases. Unmatched junction bases numbered 13, after V lost 1 base and J lost 3 bases. This CDR3 has 19 amino acids. The CDR3 is CASSLEQGARGGNNQPQHF. In DNA form, the CDR3 reads TGTGCCAGCAGTTTAGAACAGGGGGCGAGGGGAGGTAACAATCAGCCCCAGCATTTT.

The sample holds many counts of this clonotype. J is TRBJ2-7 and V is TRBV12-3 or TRBV12-4, with D possibly TRBD1 on 6 matching bases. This CDR3 has 11 residues. Trimming removed 7 bases at V and 3 bases at J, with 7 bases between. CDR3 sequence (DNA): TGTGCCAGCAAGGGGGTCTACGAGCAGTACTTC. Protein sequence: CASKGVYEQYF.

The table lists this clonotype with many counts. The chain recombines TRBV9 with TRBJ2-7; D assignment may be TRBD1 or TRBD2 (5 bases each). The CDR3 totals 14 residues. Germline CDR1 SGDLS, CDR2 YYNGEE. V was clipped by 4 bases and J by 1 base, with 12 bases between them. CDR3 sequence: CASSFGDGSYEQYF. Written as DNA, the CDR3 is TGTGCCAGCAGCTTCGGGGACGGTTCCTACGAGCAGTACTTC.

This clonotype was seen repeatedly, ten times or more. V is TRBV28 and J is TRBJ2-7; TRBD2 might be the D (6 bases). Trimming took 5 bases from V and 3 from J, leaving 17 bases between them. The CDR3 is 15 residues long. Germline V gene sequence: CDR1 MDHEN, CDR2 SYDVKM. CDR3 in amino acids: CASSKRSGYNYEQYF. CDR3 bases: TGTGCCAGCAGTAAAAGAAGCGGGTATAACTACGAGCAGTACTTC.

This clonotype was seen at least ten times. The CDR3 DNA reads as TGTGCCAGCAGCTTCAGGGGCTACCAAGAGACCCAGTACTTC. This gives the protein CASSFRGYQETQYF. V is TRBV11-2 and J is TRBJ2-5, with TRBD1 as a possible D gene (6 bases). This CDR3 has 14 amino acids. V lost 3 bases and J 0 bases, leaving 8 bases between the germline ends. CDR1 is SGHAT and CDR2 is FQNNGV in the germline V gene.

This sequence joins TRBV6-2 or TRBV6-3 and TRBJ1-2; no reliable D call. This CDR3 spans 15 amino acids. Trimming took 2 bases from V and 2 from J, leaving 12 bases between them. The germline V gene has CDR1 MNHEY and CDR2 SVGEGT. Written as DNA, the CDR3 is TGTGCCAGCAGTTACCCTCCGGTGCGCAACTATGGCTACACCTTC. It specifies CASSYPPVRNYGYTF.